One and the same sample provided the 21 T cell receptor beta chains below, sequenced in a study of shared clonotypes between healthy human individuals. Produced via immunoSEQ multiplex PCR; TCRdb's table is partial and in-frame only. The repertoire holds 2 million to 2.5 million clones, with more than 90% as singletons. Source material: naive CD4+ T cells sorted from blood. As for subset: CD45RA+ positively selected. These receptor sequences come from a man aged 18 to 30 in good health.

The rearrangement joins TRBV27 to TRBJ2-7; D remains ambiguous. Germline CDR1 reads MNHEY; CDR2 reads SMNVEV (reference sequence). Trimming pared 6 bases from V and 6 bases from J, leaving 18 bases between. This CDR3 has 14 residues. In DNA form, the CDR3 reads TGTGCCAGCAGGGGTGGCCTAGGAAGTGGCGAGCAGTACTTC. Translated: CASRGGLGSGEQYF.

The gene calls are TRBV9 and TRBJ1-6, with D unclear. Germline CDR1 reads SGDLS; CDR2 reads YYNGEE. The germline V and J ends were trimmed by 3 bases and 2 bases, with 3 bases remaining between them. The CDR3 runs to 13 residues. The DNA for the CDR3 is TGTGCCAGCAGCGACCCCTATAATTCACCCCTCCACTTT. This encodes CASSDPYNSPLHF.

The V call is TRBV7-6, the J call TRBJ2-7; TRBD2 matches at 8 bases. Germline lookup yields CDR1 SGHVS and CDR2 FNYEAQ. This CDR3 region has 17 residues. The junction had 15 bases not matched to a gene; V was cut back by 1 base and J by 7 bases. The CDR3 DNA follows: TGTGCCAGCAGCTTAGTTGTAAGAACTAGCGGACCTCTGGAGCAGTACTTC. It codes for CASSLVVRTSGPLEQYF.

As to this clone: Other DNA sequences in the same sample also yield this CDR3. The genes are TRBV6-5 and TRBJ1-3, with D perhaps matching TRBD1 (6 bases). The CDR3 loop spans 13 amino acids. V was pared by 0 bases and J by 7 bases, with 7 bases between. Germline CDR1 MNHEY, CDR2 SVGAGI. In DNA, the CDR3 is TGTGCCAGCAGTTACTCGGGGGGCAACACCATATATTTT. Its translation: CASSYSGGNTIYF.

The V gene is TRBV5-4, the J gene TRBJ2-6, with TRBD1 identical over 8 bases. Germline CDR1 is SGHNT and CDR2 is YYREEE (reference sequence). This CDR3 is 19 amino acids long. After removal of 2 bases from V and 0 bases from J, the junction contained 10 bases not matched to a gene. DNA of the CDR3: TGTGCCAGCAGCTTCGGACAGGGACAATCCAACTCTGGGGCCAACGTCCTGACTTTC. Translated, it gives CASSFGQGQSNSGANVLTF. The full variable domain, its missing parts supplied by reference TRBV5-4 and TRBJ2-6, is ETGVTQSPTHLIKTRGQQVTLRCSSQSGHNTVSWYQQALGQGPQFIFQYYREEENGRGNFPPRFSGLQFPNYSSELNVNALELDDSALYLCASSFGQGQSNSGANVLTFGAGSRLTVL.

The chain has TRBV19 and TRBJ1-4; D not resolved. V was cut by 5 bases and J by 8 bases, with 12 bases left in between. Germline CDR1 is LNHDA and CDR2 is SQIVND (reference sequence). The CDR3 is 13 residues long. For the CDR3, the DNA is TGTGCCAGTAGTGACGCTGGCAGGGAAAAACTGTTTTTT. It codes for CASSDAGREKLFF.

The chain carries TRBV25-1 and TRBJ2-1; 15 positions match TRBD2. CDR1 and CDR2 from the germline V gene are MGHDK and SYGVNS. The V segment lost 5 bases and the J segment 7 bases; nucleotides outside the gene matches: 6. The CDR3 is 16 amino acids. The CDR3 region is CASSPGLAGGGNEQFF. CDR3 bases: TGTGCCAGCAGTCCCGGACTAGCGGGAGGGGGAAATGAGCAGTTCTTC.

Remarks on this clone: The same CDR3 also results from other DNA sequences found in this sample. V and J are TRBV29-1 and TRBJ1-2, with D perhaps TRBD1 (6 bases). Germline lookup yields CDR1 SQVTM and CDR2 ANQGSEA. The CDR3 extends over 11 amino acids. V was trimmed by 4 bases and J by 6 bases, leaving 9 bases between them. Here the CDR3 reads CSVAGGDGYTF. In nucleotides, the CDR3 is TGCAGCGTTGCCGGGGGCGATGGCTACACCTTC.

The J gene is TRBJ2-7, the V gene TRBV7-2, with 9 bases lining up with TRBD2. The germline gives CDR1 SGHTA, CDR2 FQGNSA. This CDR3 is 17 amino acids long. Losses at the gene ends were 1 base for V and 3 bases for J; bases not matched to a gene: 10. The CDR3 DNA is TGTGCCAGCAGCTTAGAGGCCTGGACTAGCGACATCTACGAGCAGTACTTC. Amino acid sequence: CASSLEAWTSDIYEQYF. Variable domain in full (rest from reference TRBV7-2 and TRBJ2-7): GAGVSQSPSNKVTEKGKDVELRCDPISGHTALYWYRQSLGQGLEFLIYFQGNSAPDKSGLPSDRFSAERTGGSVSTLTIQRTQQEDSAVYLCASSLEAWTSDIYEQYFGPGTRLTVT.

The V and J genes are TRBV2 and TRBJ2-1, with a weak D call TRBD2 (5 bases). The CDR3 has 12 amino acids. The V gene lost 2 bases and the J gene lost 10 bases, with 9 bases spanning the gap. The V gene's germline CDR1 is SNHLY and CDR2 FYNNEI. This CDR3 reads CASSETEDEQFF. CDR3 sequence (DNA): TGTGCCAGCAGTGAAACGGAGGACGAGCAGTTCTTC.

This clone was found a few times. The chain combines TRBV30 with TRBJ1-1; 10 nucleotides agree with TRBD1. The CDR3 has 14 amino acids. V shed 2 bases and J 3 bases; nucleotides not matched to a gene: 3. Germline V gene sequence: CDR1 GTSNPN, CDR2 SVGIG (reference sequence). The DNA of the CDR3 is TGTGCCTGGAGTAGGGACAGGGGAGACACTGAAGCTTTCTTT. It is translated as CAWSRDRGDTEAFF.

The chain carries TRBV30 and TRBJ2-1; 11 nucleotides line up with TRBD2. The CDR3 loop spans 17 amino acids. V was pared by 2 bases and J by 6 bases, with 12 bases of the junction left unmatched. Germline V gives CDR1 GTSNPN, CDR2 SVGIG (reference sequence). CDR3 sequence (DNA): TGTGCCTGGAGTCGTACACTCCTAGCGGGAGGTCGCAATGAGCAGTTCTTC. This translates into CAWSRTLLAGGRNEQFF.

The V and J genes are TRBV6-1 and TRBJ2-7; possibly TRBD2 for D (6 bases). CDR3 length: 14 residues. V was cut by 1 base and J by 3 bases, with 10 bases left in between. Germline loops: CDR1 MNHNS, CDR2 SASEGT. CDR3 sequence: CASSEGREIYEQYF. CDR3 DNA: TGTGCCAGCAGTGAAGGGAGGGAGATCTACGAGCAGTACTTC.

The chain couples TRBV6-1 to TRBJ2-4; TRBD1 might be the D (5 bases). The CDR3 has 12 amino acids. With 0 bases removed from V and 12 bases from J, the gap between germline ends came to 9 bases. The germline V gene has CDR1 MNHNS and CDR2 SASEGT. CDR3 residues: CASSEATGSQYF. The CDR3, as DNA: TGTGCCAGCAGTGAAGCTACAGGATCTCAGTACTTC.

The CDR3 bases are TGTGCCAGCAGTGAAGTGCAGGGCTATGGCTACACCTTC. It codes for CASSEVQGYGYTF. The V and J genes are TRBV2 and TRBJ1-2, with a tentative D call TRBD1 (5 bases). Germline values: CDR1 SNHLY, CDR2 FYNNEI. V was trimmed by 1 base and J by 4 bases, leaving 7 bases between them. This CDR3 has 13 amino acids.

This clone was observed once. The gene calls are TRBV7-2 and TRBJ1-2; D unresolved. The CDR3 is made up of 15 amino acids. V was clipped by 7 bases and J by 5 bases, with 20 bases between them. CDR1 and CDR2 from the germline V gene are SGHTA and FQGNSA. The CDR3 here is CASNLRGDPPYGYTF. The CDR3 DNA sequence: TGTGCCAGCAATCTTCGCGGGGATCCCCCTTATGGCTACACCTTC.

The rearrangement uses TRBV6-1 and TRBJ1-2, with D possibly matching TRBD1 (5 bases). Trimming pared 7 bases from V and 5 bases from J, leaving 17 bases between. Per the germline V gene, CDR1 is MNHNS and CDR2 is SASEGT. The CDR3 is 14 amino acids. Written as DNA, the CDR3 is TGTGCCAGCACTATGACAGAGAACTTATATGGCTACACCTTC. Amino acids: CASTMTENLYGYTF.

The chain has TRBV6-1 and TRBJ2-7; 7 bases align to TRBD1. The length of the CDR3 is 13 residues. V gave up 3 bases and J gave up 3 bases; unmatched junction bases: 2. The germline gives CDR1 MNHNS, CDR2 SASEGT. CDR3: CASSDPGGYEQYF. The CDR3 bases are TGTGCCAGCAGTGATCCAGGGGGCTACGAGCAGTACTTC.

The chain employs TRBV6-4 and TRBJ1-2, with D perhaps matching TRBD1 (6 bases). Germline CDR1 and CDR2: MRHNA and SNTAGT. V was clipped by 2 bases and J by 5 bases, with 15 bases between them. The CDR3 length is 15 residues. Here the CDR3 DNA reads TGTGCCAGCAGTGACACGGCGGGCAGGGGATATGGCTACACCTTC. Amino acids: CASSDTAGRGYGYTF.

In DNA, the CDR3 is TGTGCCAGCAGCTTTTCGGGGTCTGGGATCGAGCAGTACTTC. Encoded protein: CASSFSGSGIEQYF. This sequence joins TRBV7-2 and TRBJ2-7; TRBD2 might be the D (5 bases). V was cut by 3 bases and J by 6 bases, with 15 bases left in between. CDR1 and CDR2 from the germline V gene are SGHTA and FQGNSA. This CDR3 spans 14 amino acids.

V is TRBV14 and J is TRBJ1-6, with a weak D call TRBD1 (6 bases). Germline V lookup: CDR1 SGHDN, CDR2 FVKESK. The CDR3 is 14 residues long. The V end was cut by 6 bases, the J end by 6 bases, with 12 bases between. The CDR3 sequence is CASRATGFNSPLHF. The DNA for the CDR3 is TGTGCCAGCAGAGCGACAGGCTTTAATTCACCCCTCCACTTT.